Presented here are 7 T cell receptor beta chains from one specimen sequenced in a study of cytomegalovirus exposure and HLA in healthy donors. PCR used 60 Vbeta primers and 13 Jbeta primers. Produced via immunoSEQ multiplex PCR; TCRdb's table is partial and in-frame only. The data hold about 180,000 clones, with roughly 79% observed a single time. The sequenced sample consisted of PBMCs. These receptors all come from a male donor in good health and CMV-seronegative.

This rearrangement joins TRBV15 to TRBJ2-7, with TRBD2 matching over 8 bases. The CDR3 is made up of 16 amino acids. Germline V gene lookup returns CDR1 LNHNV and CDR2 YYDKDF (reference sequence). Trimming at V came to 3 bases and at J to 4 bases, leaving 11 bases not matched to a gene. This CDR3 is CATSSYYGRAEYEQYF. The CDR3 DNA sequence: TGTGCCACCAGCAGTTATTACGGGAGGGCCGAGTACGAGCAGTACTTC.

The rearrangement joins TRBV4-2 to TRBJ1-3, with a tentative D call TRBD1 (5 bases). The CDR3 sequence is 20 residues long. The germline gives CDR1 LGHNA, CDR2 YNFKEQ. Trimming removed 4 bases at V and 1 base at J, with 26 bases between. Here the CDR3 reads CASSPTDIYRHGRSGNTIYF. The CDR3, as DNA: TGTGCCAGCAGCCCGACAGACATTTACAGGCACGGAAGGTCTGGAAACACCATATATTTT.

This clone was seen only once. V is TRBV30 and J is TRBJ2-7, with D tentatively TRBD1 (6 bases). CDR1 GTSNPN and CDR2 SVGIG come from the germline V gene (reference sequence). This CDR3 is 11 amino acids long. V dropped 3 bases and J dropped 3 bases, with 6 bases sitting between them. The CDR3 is CAWRDSYEQYF. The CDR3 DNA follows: TGTGCCTGGAGGGACAGCTACGAGCAGTACTTC.

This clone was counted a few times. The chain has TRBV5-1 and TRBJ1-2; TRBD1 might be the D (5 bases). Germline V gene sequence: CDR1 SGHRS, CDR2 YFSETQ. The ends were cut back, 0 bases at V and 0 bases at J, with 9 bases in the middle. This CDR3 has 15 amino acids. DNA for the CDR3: TGCGCCAGCAGCTTGGAAGGGGCACCTAACTATGGCTACACCTTC. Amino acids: CASSLEGAPNYGYTF.

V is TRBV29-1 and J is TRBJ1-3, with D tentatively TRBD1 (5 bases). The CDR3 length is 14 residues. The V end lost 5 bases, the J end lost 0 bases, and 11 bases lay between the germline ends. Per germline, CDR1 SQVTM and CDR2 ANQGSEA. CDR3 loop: CSVMRGLSGNTIYF. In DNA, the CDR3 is TGCAGCGTTATGCGGGGCCTCTCTGGAAACACCATATATTTT.

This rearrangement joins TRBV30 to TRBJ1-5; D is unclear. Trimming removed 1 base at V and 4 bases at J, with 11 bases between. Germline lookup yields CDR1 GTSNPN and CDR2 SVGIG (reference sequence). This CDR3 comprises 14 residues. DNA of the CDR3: TGTGCCTGGAGTGGGCGGGAGAGAAATCAGCCCCAGCATTTT. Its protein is CAWSGRERNQPQHF.

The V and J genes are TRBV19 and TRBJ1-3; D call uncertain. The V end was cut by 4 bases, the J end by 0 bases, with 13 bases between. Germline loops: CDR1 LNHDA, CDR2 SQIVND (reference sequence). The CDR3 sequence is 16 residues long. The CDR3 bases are TGTGCCAGTAGTACGTCACACTACGACTCTGGAAACACCATATATTTT. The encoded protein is CASSTSHYDSGNTIYF.